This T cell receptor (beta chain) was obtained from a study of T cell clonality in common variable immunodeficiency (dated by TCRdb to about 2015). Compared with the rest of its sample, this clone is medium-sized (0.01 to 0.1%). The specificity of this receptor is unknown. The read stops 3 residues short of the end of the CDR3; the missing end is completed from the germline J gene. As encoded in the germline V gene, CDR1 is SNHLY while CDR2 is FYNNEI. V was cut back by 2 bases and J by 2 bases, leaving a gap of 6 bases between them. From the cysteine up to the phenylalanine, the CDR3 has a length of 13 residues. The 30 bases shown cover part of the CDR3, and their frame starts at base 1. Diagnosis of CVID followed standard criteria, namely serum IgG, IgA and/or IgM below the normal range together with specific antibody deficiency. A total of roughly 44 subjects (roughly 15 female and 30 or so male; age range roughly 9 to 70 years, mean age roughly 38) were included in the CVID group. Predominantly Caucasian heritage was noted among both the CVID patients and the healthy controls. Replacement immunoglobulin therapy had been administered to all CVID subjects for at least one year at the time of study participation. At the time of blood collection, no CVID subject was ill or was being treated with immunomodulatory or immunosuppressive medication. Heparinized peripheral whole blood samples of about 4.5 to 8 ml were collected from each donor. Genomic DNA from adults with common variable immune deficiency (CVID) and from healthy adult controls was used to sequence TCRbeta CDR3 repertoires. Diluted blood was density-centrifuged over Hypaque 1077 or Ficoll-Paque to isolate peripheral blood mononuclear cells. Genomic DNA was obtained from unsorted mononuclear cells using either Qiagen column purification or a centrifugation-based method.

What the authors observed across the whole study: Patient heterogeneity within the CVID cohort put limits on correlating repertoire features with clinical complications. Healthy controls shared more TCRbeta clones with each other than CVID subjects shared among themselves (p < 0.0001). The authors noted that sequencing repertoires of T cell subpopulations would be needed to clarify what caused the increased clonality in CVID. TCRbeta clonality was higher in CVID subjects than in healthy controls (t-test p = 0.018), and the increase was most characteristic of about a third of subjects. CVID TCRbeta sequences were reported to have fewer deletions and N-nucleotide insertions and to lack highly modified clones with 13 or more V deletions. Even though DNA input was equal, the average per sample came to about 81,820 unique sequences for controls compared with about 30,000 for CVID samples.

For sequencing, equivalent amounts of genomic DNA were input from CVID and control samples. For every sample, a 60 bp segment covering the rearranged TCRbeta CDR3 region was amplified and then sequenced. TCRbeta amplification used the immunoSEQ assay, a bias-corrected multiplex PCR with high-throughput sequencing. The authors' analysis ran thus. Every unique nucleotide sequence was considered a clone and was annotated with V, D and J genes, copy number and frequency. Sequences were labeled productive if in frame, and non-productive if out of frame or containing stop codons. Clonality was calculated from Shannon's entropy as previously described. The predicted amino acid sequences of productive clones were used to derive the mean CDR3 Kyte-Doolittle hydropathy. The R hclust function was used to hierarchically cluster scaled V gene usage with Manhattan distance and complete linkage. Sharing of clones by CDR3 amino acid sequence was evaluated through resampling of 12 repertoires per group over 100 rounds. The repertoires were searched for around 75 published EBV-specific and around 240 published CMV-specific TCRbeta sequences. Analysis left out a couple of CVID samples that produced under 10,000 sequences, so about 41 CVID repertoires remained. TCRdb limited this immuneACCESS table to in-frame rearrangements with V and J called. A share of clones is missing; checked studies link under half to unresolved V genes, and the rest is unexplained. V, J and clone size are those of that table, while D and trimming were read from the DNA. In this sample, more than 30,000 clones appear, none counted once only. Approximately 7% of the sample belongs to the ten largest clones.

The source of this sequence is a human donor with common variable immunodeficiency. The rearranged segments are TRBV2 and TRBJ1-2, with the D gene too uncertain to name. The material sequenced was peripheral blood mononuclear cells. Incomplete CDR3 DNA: TGTGCCAGCAGTGAAACACCAAACTATGGC. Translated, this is CASSETPNYG. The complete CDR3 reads CASSETPNYGYTF.